A selection of T cell receptor beta chains follows, all from one sample in a study of blood T cell repertoires in COVID-19. Generated by immunoSEQ multiplex PCR, the TCRdb table keeps only in-frame clones and is missing some. Of a few hundred thousand clones listed, roughly 90% are singletons. The sequencing input was peripheral blood. The receptor source for this set is a woman in her thirties with COVID-19, enrolled during active disease. CDR3s include the opening cysteine and the closing phenylalanine or tryptophan. The D gene is left open where the match is weak. Clone size is stated in some rows and not others, as once, few, many or a class when expanded.

cdr3_aa,cdr3_nt,j_call,clone_size,v_call,d_call
CASVAGLAGVQETQYF,TGTGCTAGTGTGGCCGGCCTAGCGGGAGTGCAAGAGACCCAGTACTTC,TRBJ2-5,NA,TRBV12-5,TRBD2
CASSFTGGNQPQHF,TGTGCCAGCAGCTTTACAGGGGGCAATCAGCCCCAGCATTTT,TRBJ1-5,once,TRBV7-9,TRBD1
CASALGTSGRRETQYF,TGCGCCAGCGCCTTGGGAACTAGCGGGAGGAGGGAGACCCAGTACTTC,TRBJ2-5,NA,TRBV5-1,TRBD2
CASSGGDRSKRLANYGYTF,TGTGCCAGCAGCGGAGGGGACAGGTCAAAAAGGTTGGCTAACTATGGCTACACCTTC,TRBJ1-2,NA,TRBV5-6,TRBD1
CASSLRDTDNEKLFF,TGTGCCAGCAGCTTACGGGACACCGATAATGAAAAACTGTTTTTT,TRBJ1-4,once,TRBV9,NA
CASSQGTGRNTGELFF,TGTGCCAGCAGCCAGGGGACAGGGCGGAACACCGGGGAGCTGTTTTTT,TRBJ2-2,NA,TRBV3-1/TRBV3-2,TRBD1
CASSSWTGRGEKLFF,TGTGCCAGCAGTTCGTGGACAGGGAGGGGAGAAAAACTGTTTTTT,TRBJ1-4,NA,TRBV27,TRBD1
CASSLPGGAFF,TGTGCCAGCAGCTTACCCGGGGGGGCTTTCTTT,TRBJ1-1,NA,TRBV7-9,NA
CASSELRAESYNEQFF,TGCGCCAGCAGTGAGTTGAGAGCGGAATCCTACAATGAGCAGTTCTTC,TRBJ2-1,NA,TRBV10-1,NA
CASSPIPGDRRPEKLFF,TGTGCCAGCAGTCCAATTCCCGGCGACAGGAGACCAGAAAAACTGTTTTTT,TRBJ1-4,NA,TRBV6-6,NA
CASSRTGGGSYNEQFF,TGTGCCAGTAGCCGGACAGGGGGAGGGTCCTACAATGAGCAGTTCTTC,TRBJ2-1,NA,TRBV19,TRBD1
CASSALAGGDEQFF,TGTGCCAGCAGCGCCCTAGCGGGGGGCGATGAGCAGTTCTTC,TRBJ2-1,NA,TRBV11-2,TRBD2
CASSWTGTGVYGANVLTF,TGTGCCAGCAGCTGGACCGGGACAGGGGTGTATGGGGCCAACGTCCTGACTTTC,TRBJ2-6,NA,TRBV5-6,TRBD1
CASSRSGGPYEQYF,TGCGCCAGCAGCCGCAGCGGGGGGCCCTACGAGCAGTACTTC,TRBJ2-7,NA,TRBV4-1,TRBD2
CASSPHGRNEQFF,TGTGCCAGCAGTCCCCACGGGAGGAATGAGCAGTTCTTC,TRBJ2-1,NA,TRBV6-6,TRBD2
CASSLEGRVVAETNNEQFF,TGTGCCAGCAGCTTAGAGGGCAGGGTGGTGGCCGAAACAAACAATGAGCAGTTCTTC,TRBJ2-1,NA,TRBV11-3,NA
CASSPEGQGRYEQYF,TGTGCCAGCAGCCCGGAGGGACAGGGGCGCTACGAGCAGTACTTC,TRBJ2-7,NA,TRBV5-6,TRBD1
CSVESRDRYRKWLFF,TGCAGCGTTGAAAGCCGGGACAGGTATCGAAAATGGCTGTTTTTT,TRBJ1-4,NA,TRBV29-1,TRBD1
CASSSGGVDRTNYGYTF,TGTGCCAGCAGTTCCGGGGGGGTAGACAGAACCAACTATGGCTACACCTTC,TRBJ1-2,NA,TRBV28,NA
CASSQDPFYTDTQYF,TGCGCCAGCAGCCAAGATCCCTTTTACACAGATACGCAGTATTTT,TRBJ2-3,NA,TRBV4-1,NA
CASSQSLFRDDEQYF,TGCGCCAGCAGTCAATCGTTATTCAGGGATGACGAGCAGTACTTC,TRBJ2-7,NA,TRBV23-1,NA
CASTDDRGRFTEAFF,TGCGCCAGCACTGACGACAGGGGGCGATTCACTGAAGCTTTCTTT,TRBJ1-1,NA,TRBV4-3,TRBD1
CATSEHTGGFSTDTQYF,TGTGCCACCAGTGAGCACACAGGGGGCTTTAGCACAGATACGCAGTATTTT,TRBJ2-3,NA,TRBV24-1,TRBD1
CASSLRRGQGGELFF,TGTGCCAGCAGCTTAAGAAGGGGGCAGGGCGGGGAGCTGTTTTTT,TRBJ2-2,NA,TRBV7-9,TRBD1
CASQNAGTTNTGELFF,TGTGCCAGTCAAAACGCCGGGACTACGAACACCGGGGAGCTGTTTTTT,TRBJ2-2,NA,TRBV19,TRBD2
CASSSGLAGNTGELFF,TGTGCCAGCAGTTCTGGACTAGCGGGAAACACCGGGGAGCTGTTTTTT,TRBJ2-2,NA,TRBV6-6,TRBD2
CATSRGEGTEAFF,TGTGCCACCAGTAGGGGGGAGGGTACTGAAGCTTTCTTT,TRBJ1-1,NA,TRBV7-2,NA
CASSPSSGGGSYEQYF,TGTGCCAGCTCACCTTCTAGCGGGGGGGGATCCTACGAGCAGTACTTC,TRBJ2-7,NA,TRBV18,TRBD2
CASSIWRSGGNTIYF,TGTGCCAGTAGTATTTGGCGTTCGGGAGGAAACACCATATATTTT,TRBJ1-3,NA,TRBV19,NA
CASSKDRVEETQYF,TGTGCCAGCAGCAAGGACAGGGTAGAGGAGACCCAGTACTTC,TRBJ2-5,NA,TRBV13,TRBD1
CASSLGYIGANVLTF,TGTGCCAGCAGCTTAGGGTACATTGGGGCCAACGTCCTGACTTTC,TRBJ2-6,NA,TRBV7-9,NA
CASSLAGGNDMQTQYF,TGCGCCAGCAGCTTGGCAGGCGGGAATGATATGCAGACCCAGTACTTC,TRBJ2-5,NA,TRBV5-1,NA